This T cell receptor beta chain comes out of a study of blood T cells in healthy people across ages. Regarding the study as a whole: Expanded clonotype changes were possibly confounded by unknown donor CMV status. It was the long-lived donors that had more naive CD4+ cells and higher diversity than aged donors. One million T cells yielded diversity estimates that were considered underestimates.

V lost 6 bases to trimming and J lost 1 base, with 10 bases between them. Germline-derived CDR1 and CDR2 are WNHNN and SYGVQD (reference sequence). The CDR3 is 14 amino acids. Regarding this clonotype: Its antigen is not identified.

Then a second PCR, running roughly 7 to 11 cycles, was carried out with a sample-barcoded 5' primer and a J-beta primer mix. TCRdb independently ran MiXCR on the 5' RACE reads; one entry per CDR3 protein. The sample lists over 1.5 million distinct CDR3 sequences; around half were seen once. This TCR derives from a middle-aged woman in good health. Sequencing input: blood. The V and J genes are TRBV10-1 and TRBJ1-5; no definite D call. The CDR3 DNA reads TGCGCCAGCAGAGGCTCTTCAAGCAATCAGCCCCAGCATTTT. Translating gives CASRGSSSNQPQHF.